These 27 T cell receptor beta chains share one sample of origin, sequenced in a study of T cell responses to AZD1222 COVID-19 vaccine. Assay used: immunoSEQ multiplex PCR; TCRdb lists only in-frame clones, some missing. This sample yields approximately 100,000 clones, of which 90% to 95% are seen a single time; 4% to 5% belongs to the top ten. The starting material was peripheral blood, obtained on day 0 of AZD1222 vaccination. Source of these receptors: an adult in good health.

The DNA for the CDR3 is TGTGCCAGCAGCCCAGGCCAGGGTACCTATGGCTACACCTTC. Amino acid sequence: CASSPGQGTYGYTF. The gene calls are TRBV7-9 and TRBJ1-2; a weak D match, TRBD1 (5 bases). The CDR3 has 14 amino acids. Trimming took off 5 bases at V and 4 bases at J, with 14 bases between the two ends. Per germline, CDR1 SEHNR and CDR2 FQNEAQ (reference sequence). Drawing the rest from reference TRBV7-9 and TRBJ1-2, the complete variable domain is DTGVSQNPRHKITKRGQNVTFRCDPISEHNRLYWYRQTLGQGPEFLTYFQNEAQLEKSRLLSDRFSAERPKGSFSTLEIQRTEQGDSAMYLCASSPGQGTYGYTFGSGTRLTVV.

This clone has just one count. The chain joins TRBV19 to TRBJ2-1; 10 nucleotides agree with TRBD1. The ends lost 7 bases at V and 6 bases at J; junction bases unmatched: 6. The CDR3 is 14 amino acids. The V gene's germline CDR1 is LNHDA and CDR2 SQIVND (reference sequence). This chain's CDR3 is CASKWDRGINEQFF. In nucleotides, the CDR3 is TGTGCCAGTAAATGGGACAGGGGCATCAATGAGCAGTTCTTC.

Here the CDR3 reads CASSPSQGSYEQYF. The CDR3 DNA reads TGTGCCAGCAGTCCCAGTCAAGGGTCCTACGAGCAGTACTTC. V is TRBV28 and J is TRBJ2-7; D is undetermined. CDR1 and CDR2 (germline): MDHEN, SYDVKM. Trimming cost V 5 bases and J 1 base, with 12 bases left between them. The CDR3 totals 14 residues.

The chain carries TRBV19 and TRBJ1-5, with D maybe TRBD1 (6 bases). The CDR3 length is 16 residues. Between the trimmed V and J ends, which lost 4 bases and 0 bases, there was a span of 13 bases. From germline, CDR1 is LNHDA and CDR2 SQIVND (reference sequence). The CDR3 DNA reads TGTGCCAGTAGTACTACAGGGACGTATAGCAATCAGCCCCAGCATTTT. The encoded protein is CASSTTGTYSNQPQHF.

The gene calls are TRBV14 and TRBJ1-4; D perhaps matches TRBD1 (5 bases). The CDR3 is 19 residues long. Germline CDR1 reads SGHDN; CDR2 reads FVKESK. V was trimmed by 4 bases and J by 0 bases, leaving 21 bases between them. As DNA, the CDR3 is TGTGCCAGCAGCCCGGGACCCCCGACGGACCCTTCAACTAATGAAAAACTGTTTTTT. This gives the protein CASSPGPPTDPSTNEKLFF.

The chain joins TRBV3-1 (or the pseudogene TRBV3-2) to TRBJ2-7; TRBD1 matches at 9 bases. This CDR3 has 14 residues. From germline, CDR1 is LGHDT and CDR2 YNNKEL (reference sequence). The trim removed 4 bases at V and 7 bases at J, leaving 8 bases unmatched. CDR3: CASSPGTGRGEQYF. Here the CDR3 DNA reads TGTGCCAGCAGCCCGGGGACAGGGCGGGGGGAGCAGTACTTC.

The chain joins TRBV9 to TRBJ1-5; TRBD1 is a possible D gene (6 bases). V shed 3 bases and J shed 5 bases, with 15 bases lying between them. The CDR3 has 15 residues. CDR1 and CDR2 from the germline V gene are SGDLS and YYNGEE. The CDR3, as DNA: TGTGCCAGCAGCGCTGCAGGGGAGGGTCATCAGCCCCAGCATTTT. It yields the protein CASSAAGEGHQPQHF.

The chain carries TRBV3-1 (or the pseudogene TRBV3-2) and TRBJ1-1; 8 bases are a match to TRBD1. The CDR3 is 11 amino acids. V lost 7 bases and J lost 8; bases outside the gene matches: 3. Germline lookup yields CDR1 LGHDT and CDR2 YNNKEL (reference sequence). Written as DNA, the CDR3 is TGTGCCAGCATCAGACAGGGGGAAGCTTTCTTT. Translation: CASIRQGEAFF.

Written as DNA, the CDR3 is TGTGCCAGTAGCCCAGGGACAGCCCAAGAGACCCAGTACTTC. It codes for CASSPGTAQETQYF. The V call is TRBV19, the J call TRBJ2-5, with 7 positions matching TRBD1. This CDR3 has 14 residues. Trimming cost V 6 bases and J 1 base; bases outside gene matches: 5. Germline CDR1 reads LNHDA; CDR2 reads SQIVND (reference sequence).

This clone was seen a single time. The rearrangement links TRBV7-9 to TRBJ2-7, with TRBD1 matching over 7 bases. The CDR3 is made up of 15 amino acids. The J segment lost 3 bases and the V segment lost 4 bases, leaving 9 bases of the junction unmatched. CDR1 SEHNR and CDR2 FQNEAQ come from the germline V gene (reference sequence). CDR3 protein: CASSSDRVSVYEQYF. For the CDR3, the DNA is TGTGCCAGCAGCTCTGACAGGGTCTCGGTCTACGAGCAGTACTTC. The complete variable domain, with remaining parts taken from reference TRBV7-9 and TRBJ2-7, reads DTGVSQNPRHKITKRGQNVTFRCDPISEHNRLYWYRQTLGQGPEFLTYFQNEAQLEKSRLLSDRFSAERPKGSFSTLEIQRTEQGDSAMYLCASSSDRVSVYEQYFGPGTRLTVT.

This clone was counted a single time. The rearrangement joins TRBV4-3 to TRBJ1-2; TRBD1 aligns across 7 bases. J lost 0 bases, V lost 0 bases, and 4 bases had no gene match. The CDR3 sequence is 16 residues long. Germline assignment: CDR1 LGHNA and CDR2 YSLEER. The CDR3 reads CASSQDPQGANYGYTF. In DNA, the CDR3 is TGCGCCAGCAGCCAAGATCCGCAGGGGGCTAACTATGGCTACACCTTC.

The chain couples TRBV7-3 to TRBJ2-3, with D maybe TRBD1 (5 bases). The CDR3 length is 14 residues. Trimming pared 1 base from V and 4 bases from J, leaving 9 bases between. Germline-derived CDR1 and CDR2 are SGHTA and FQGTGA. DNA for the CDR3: TGTGCCAGCAGCTTAATGCTAGGGGCAGATACGCAGTATTTT. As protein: CASSLMLGADTQYF.

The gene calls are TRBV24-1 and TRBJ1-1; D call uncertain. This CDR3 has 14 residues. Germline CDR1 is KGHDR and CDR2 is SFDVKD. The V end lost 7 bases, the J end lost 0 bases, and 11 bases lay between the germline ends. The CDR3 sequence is CATRDRSMNTEAFF. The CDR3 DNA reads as TGTGCCACCAGAGACCGCTCCATGAACACTGAAGCTTTCTTT.

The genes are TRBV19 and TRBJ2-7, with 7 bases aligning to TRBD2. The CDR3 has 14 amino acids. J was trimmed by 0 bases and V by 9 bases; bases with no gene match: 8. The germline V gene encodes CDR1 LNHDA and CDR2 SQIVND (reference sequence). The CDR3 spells CASKNSGYSYEQYF. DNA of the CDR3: TGTGCCAGCAAAAATAGCGGGTACTCCTACGAGCAGTACTTC.

Written as DNA, the CDR3 is TGTGCCAGCAGTGCACGACTGAACACTGAAGCTTTCTTT. This codes for CASSARLNTEAFF. This chain links TRBV6-4 with TRBJ1-1; D uncertain. Trimming cost V 4 bases and J 0 bases, with 6 bases left between them. Germline V CDR1 and CDR2: MRHNA, SNTAGT. CDR3 length: 13 residues.

CDR3 in amino acids: CAWRVVNYGYTF. The CDR3 coding sequence is TGTGCCTGGAGGGTCGTCAACTATGGCTACACCTTC. V usage is TRBV30 and J usage is TRBJ1-2, with no clear D. Germline V gene sequence: CDR1 GTSNPN, CDR2 SVGIG (reference sequence). This CDR3 region has 12 residues. The V and J ends lost 3 bases and 2 bases respectively, with 7 bases between them.

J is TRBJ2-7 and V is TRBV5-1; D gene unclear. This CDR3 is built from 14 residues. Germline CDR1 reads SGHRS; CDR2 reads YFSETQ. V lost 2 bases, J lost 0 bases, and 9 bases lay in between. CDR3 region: CASSFEAHSYEQYF. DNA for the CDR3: TGCGCCAGCAGCTTTGAGGCGCACTCCTACGAGCAGTACTTC.

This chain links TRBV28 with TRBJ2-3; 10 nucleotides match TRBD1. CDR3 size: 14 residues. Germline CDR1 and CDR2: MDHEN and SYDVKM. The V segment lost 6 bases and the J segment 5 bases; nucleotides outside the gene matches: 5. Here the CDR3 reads CASRTGGSGDTQYF. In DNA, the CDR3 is TGTGCCAGCAGGACAGGGGGCTCCGGAGATACGCAGTATTTT.

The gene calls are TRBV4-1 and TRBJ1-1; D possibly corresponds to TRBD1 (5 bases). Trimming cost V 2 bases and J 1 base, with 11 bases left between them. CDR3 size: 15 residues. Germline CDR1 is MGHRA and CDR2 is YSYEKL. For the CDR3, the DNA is TGCGCCAGCAGCCAATATTCGCAGGGGAACACTGAAGCTTTCTTT. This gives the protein CASSQYSQGNTEAFF.

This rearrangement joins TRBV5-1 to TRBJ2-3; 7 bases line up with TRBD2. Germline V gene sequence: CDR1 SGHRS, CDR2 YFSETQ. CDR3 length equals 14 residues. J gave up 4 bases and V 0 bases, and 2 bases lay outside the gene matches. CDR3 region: CASSLERGPDTQYF. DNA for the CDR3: TGCGCCAGCAGCTTGGAGCGGGGCCCAGATACGCAGTATTTT.

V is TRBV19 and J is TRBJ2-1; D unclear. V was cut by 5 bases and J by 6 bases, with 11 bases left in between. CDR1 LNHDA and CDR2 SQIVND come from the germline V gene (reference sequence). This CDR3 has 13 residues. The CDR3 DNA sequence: TGTGCCAGTAGTGTCACATGGAGCAATGAGCAGTTCTTC. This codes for CASSVTWSNEQFF.

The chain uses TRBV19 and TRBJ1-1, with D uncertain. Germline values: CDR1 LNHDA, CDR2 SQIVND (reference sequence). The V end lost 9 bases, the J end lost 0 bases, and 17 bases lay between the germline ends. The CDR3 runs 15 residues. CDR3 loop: CASRSGMIMNTEAFF. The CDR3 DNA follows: TGTGCCAGCCGATCTGGGATGATCATGAACACTGAAGCTTTCTTT.

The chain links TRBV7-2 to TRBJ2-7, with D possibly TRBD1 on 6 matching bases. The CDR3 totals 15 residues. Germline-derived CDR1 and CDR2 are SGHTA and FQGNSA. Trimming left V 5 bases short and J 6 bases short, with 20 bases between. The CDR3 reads CASSTPGDKDSEQYF. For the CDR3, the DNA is TGTGCCAGCAGCACACCCGGGGACAAAGATTCCGAGCAGTACTTC.

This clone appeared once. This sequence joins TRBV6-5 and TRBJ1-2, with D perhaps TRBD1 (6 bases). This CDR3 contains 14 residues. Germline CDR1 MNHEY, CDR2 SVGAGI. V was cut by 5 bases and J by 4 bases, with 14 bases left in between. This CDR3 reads CASSNRQARYGYTF. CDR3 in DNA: TGTGCCAGCAGTAATCGACAGGCACGCTATGGCTACACCTTC.

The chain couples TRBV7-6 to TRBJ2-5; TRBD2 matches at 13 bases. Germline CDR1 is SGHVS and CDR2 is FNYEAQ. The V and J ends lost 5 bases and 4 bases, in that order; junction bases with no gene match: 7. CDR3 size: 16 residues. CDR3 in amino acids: CASSQMGLAGRETQYF. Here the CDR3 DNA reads TGTGCCAGCAGCCAGATGGGACTAGCGGGGAGAGAGACCCAGTACTTC.

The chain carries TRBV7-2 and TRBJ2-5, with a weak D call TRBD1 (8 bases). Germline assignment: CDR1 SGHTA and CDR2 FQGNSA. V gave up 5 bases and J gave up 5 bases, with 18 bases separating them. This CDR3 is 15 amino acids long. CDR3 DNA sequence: TGTGCCAGCAGCCACGGACAGGGAGGGAGCGAGACCCAGTACTTC. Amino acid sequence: CASSHGQGGSETQYF.

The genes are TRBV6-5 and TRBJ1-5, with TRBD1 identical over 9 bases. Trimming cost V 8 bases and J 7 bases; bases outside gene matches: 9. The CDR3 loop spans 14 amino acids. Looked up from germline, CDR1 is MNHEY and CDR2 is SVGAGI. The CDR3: CASGGTGFYQPQHF. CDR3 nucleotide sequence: TGTGCCAGCGGGGGGACAGGGTTTTACCAGCCCCAGCATTTT.